This T cell receptor beta chain was recovered during a study of CD8 T cells in ankylosing spondylitis. Notes on the study in general: Matched synovial fluid from ankylosing spondylitis patients was reported to be enriched for disease-linked clones. Certain motif variants had earlier appeared in reactive arthritis synovial fluid and blood. Disease-linked clones bore a CD8+ phenotype and were relatively rare in peripheral blood.

There are many counts of this clonotype. Its antigen remains unknown. Germline-derived CDR1 and CDR2 are MGHDK and SYGVNS. Between the trimmed V and J ends, which lost 3 bases and 4 bases, there was a span of 21 bases. The CDR3 sequence is 17 residues long. Researchers built TCR beta libraries using quantitative 5'-RACE with molecular barcodes. From the 5' RACE reads, TCRdb called clonotypes with MiXCR, one entry per CDR3 protein. The sample lists about 320,000 distinct CDR3 sequences, under 14% occurring once. The chain joins TRBV25-1 to TRBJ1-2; possibly TRBD1 for D (6 bases). This TCR was sampled from a female donor with ankylosing spondylitis or in good health (not recorded which). The sample comprised blood, either unsorted or a sorted T cell fraction (not recorded which). The chain's CDR3 is CASSDVGTGQKSYGYTF. The CDR3 DNA reads as TGTGCCAGCAGTGACGTTGGTACAGGGCAAAAAAGCTATGGCTACACCTTC.